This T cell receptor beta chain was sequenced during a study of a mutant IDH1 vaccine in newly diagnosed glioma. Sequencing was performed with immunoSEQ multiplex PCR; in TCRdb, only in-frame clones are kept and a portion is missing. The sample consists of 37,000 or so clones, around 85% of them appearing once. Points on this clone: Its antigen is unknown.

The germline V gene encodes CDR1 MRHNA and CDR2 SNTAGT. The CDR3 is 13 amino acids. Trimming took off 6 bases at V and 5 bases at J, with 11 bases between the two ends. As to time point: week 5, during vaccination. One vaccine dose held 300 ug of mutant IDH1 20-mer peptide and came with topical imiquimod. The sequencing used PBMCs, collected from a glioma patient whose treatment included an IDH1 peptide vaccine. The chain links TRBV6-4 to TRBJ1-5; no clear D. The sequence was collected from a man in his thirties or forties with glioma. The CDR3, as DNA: TGTGCCAGCAGCCTCCGGAGGGATCAGCCCCAGCATTTT. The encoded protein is CASSLRRDQPQHF.